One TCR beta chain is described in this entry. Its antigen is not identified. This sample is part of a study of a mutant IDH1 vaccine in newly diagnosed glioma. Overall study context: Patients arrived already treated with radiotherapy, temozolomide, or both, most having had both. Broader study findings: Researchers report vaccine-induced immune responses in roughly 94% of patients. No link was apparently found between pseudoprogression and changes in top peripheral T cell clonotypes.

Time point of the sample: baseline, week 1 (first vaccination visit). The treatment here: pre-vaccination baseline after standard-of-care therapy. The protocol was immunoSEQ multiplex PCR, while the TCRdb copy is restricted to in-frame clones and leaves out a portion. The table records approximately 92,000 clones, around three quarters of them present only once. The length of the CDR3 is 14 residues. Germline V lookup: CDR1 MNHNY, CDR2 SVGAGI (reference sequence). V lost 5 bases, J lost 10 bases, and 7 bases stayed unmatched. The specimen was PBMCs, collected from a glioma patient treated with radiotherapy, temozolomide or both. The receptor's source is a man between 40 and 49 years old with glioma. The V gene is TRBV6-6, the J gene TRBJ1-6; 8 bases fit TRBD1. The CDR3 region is CASSQGTGSSPLHF. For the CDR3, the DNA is TGTGCCAGCAGTCAAGGGACAGGTTCATCACCCCTCCACTTT.